The 21 T cell receptor beta chains presented below share a single source sample, sequenced in a study of T cells expressing NK-cell markers. With the 5' RACE reads reprocessed, TCRdb shows one record per CDR3 protein and no DNA. The sample totals roughly 150,000 distinct CDR3 sequences; its top ten clones hold approximately 17%. Specimen: blood T cells: a sorted CD56 or NKG2C T cell subset, CD4+ or CD8+ T cells, or bulk PBMC T cells (not recorded which). These receptors were obtained from a woman between 18 and 69 years old in good health.

This chain joins TRBV21-1 and TRBJ2-1; the TCRdb call, TRBD2, lacks DNA for checking. TRBV21-1 is reported as a pseudogene. This CDR3 spans 16 amino acids. The CDR3 sequence: CASSSRTSQSSNEQFF.

V is TRBV20-1 and J is TRBJ2-2; TCRdb reports TRBD2, a call that lacks DNA to check it against. This CDR3 contains 16 residues. Looked up from germline, CDR1 is DFQATT and CDR2 is SNEGSKA (reference sequence). CDR3 region: CSAISGLAGSTGELFF.

This sequence joins TRBV20-1 and TRBJ2-4. Germline V gene data show CDR1 as DFQATT and CDR2 as SNEGSKA (reference sequence). The CDR3 runs 12 residues. CDR3 loop: CSAKAAKNIQYF.

This chain joins TRBV28 and TRBJ2-1; no DNA is available, so the TRBD1 call from TCRdb remains unchecked. CDR1 and CDR2 from the germline V gene are MDHEN and SYDVKM. The CDR3 runs 16 residues. The chain's CDR3 is CASSSGAMGTVGEQFF.

CDR3 amino acids: CASSPWTGTTDTQYF. J is TRBJ2-3 and V is TRBV7-3; as DNA is missing, the TRBD1 call by TCRdb cannot be tested. The CDR3 totals 15 residues. In germline, CDR1 is SGHTA, CDR2 FQGTGA.

The chain is built from TRBV20-1 and TRBJ2-7. The CDR3 extends over 14 amino acids. Looked up from germline, CDR1 is DFQATT and CDR2 is SNEGSKA (reference sequence). Here the CDR3 reads CSAAHTSVRLEQYF.

The genes are TRBV28 and TRBJ1-5; TCRdb indicates TRBD1, and absent DNA this call remains unverified. The CDR3 is made up of 15 amino acids. In germline, CDR1 is MDHEN, CDR2 SYDVKM. Here the CDR3 reads CASSRRQGQNQPQHF.

The J gene is TRBJ1-1, the V gene TRBV7-2. CDR1 is SGHTA and CDR2 is FQGNSA in the germline V gene. The CDR3 is made up of 14 amino acids. The CDR3 loop is CASSLMGTNTEAFF. Combining the CDR3 with reference TRBV7-2 and TRBJ1-1 gives the whole variable domain GAGVSQSPSNKVTEKGKDVELRCDPISGHTALYWYRQSLGQGLEFLIYFQGNSAPDKSGLPSDRFSAERTGGSVSTLTIQRTQQEDSAVYLCASSLMGTNTEAFFGQGTRLTVV.

V is TRBV15 and J is TRBJ1-4; the D call of TRBD1 rests on TCRdb alone, since no DNA is present to check it. The CDR3 loop spans 14 amino acids. Looked up from germline, CDR1 is LNHNV and CDR2 is YYDKDF (reference sequence). CDR3 in amino acids: CATSTGTVNEKLFF.

The genes are TRBV20-1 and TRBJ2-4; the TRBD1 assignment by TCRdb is unverifiable without DNA. The CDR3 loop spans 12 amino acids. Germline V CDR1 and CDR2: DFQATT, SNEGSKA (reference sequence). This CDR3 reads CSASSQGGIQYF.

The chain employs TRBV7-3 and TRBJ2-3; TCRdb lists TRBD1, though no DNA is available to test this call. Germline assignment: CDR1 SGHTA and CDR2 FQGTGA. The CDR3 length is 14 residues. The CDR3 sequence is CASSQQGSGDTQYF. The variable domain in full, completed from reference TRBV7-3 and TRBJ2-3, reads GAGVSQTPSNKVTEKGKYVELRCDPISGHTALYWYRQSLGQGPEFLIYFQGTGAADDSGLPNDRFFAVRPEGSVSTLKIQRTERGDSAVYLCASSQQGSGDTQYFGPGTRLTVL.

The chain combines TRBV9 with TRBJ2-1; the D call of TRBD2 rests on TCRdb alone, since no DNA is present to check it. This CDR3 has 14 residues. Germline values: CDR1 SGDLS, CDR2 YYNGEE. The chain's CDR3 is CASSVMAGGYEQFF. The complete variable domain, with remaining parts taken from reference TRBV9 and TRBJ2-1, reads DSGVTQTPKHLITATGQRVTLRCSPRSGDLSVYWYQQSLDQGLQFLIQYYNGEERAKGNILERFSAQQFPDLHSELNLSSLELGDSALYFCASSVMAGGYEQFFGPGTRLTVL.

The rearrangement links TRBV3-1 to TRBJ2-3; TCRdb calls TRBD2, which cannot be checked without DNA. There are 15 residues in the CDR3. Germline V CDR1 and CDR2: LGHDT, YNNKEL (reference sequence). CDR3 in amino acids: CASSRAGSNTDTQYF.

This sequence joins TRBV24-1 and TRBJ2-1; TCRdb's D call, TRBD1, is unchecked because there is no DNA. The V gene's germline CDR1 is KGHDR and CDR2 SFDVKD. CDR3 length: 13 residues. The CDR3 is CATSDSGVARQFF.

The rearrangement uses TRBV20-1 and TRBJ2-7; TCRdb outputs TRBD2, but without DNA this stays unchecked. This CDR3 contains 16 residues. The germline V gene encodes CDR1 DFQATT and CDR2 SNEGSKA (reference sequence). The CDR3 reads CSARDSSGRAAYEQYF.

V gene TRBV7-8 combines with J gene TRBJ2-5. The CDR3 runs to 13 residues. Germline V CDR1 and CDR2: SGHVS, FQNEAQ. The CDR3 reads CASSSHTEETQYF.

The genes are TRBV7-9 and TRBJ2-7; TCRdb gives TRBD2 as the D gene, but with no DNA this cannot be confirmed. CDR1 is SEHNR, CDR2 FQNEAQ, per germline (reference sequence). This CDR3 is built from 14 residues. The chain's CDR3 is CASSSGLDLDEQYF.

The chain carries TRBV6-1 and TRBJ1-1. CDR3 length: 15 residues. CDR1 is MNHNS and CDR2 is SASEGT in the germline V gene. CDR3 protein: CASSEDRKAVTEAFF.

This chain connects TRBV4-1 to TRBJ2-3; absent DNA, TCRdb's TRBD1 call cannot be checked. There are 17 residues in the CDR3. Germline-derived CDR1 and CDR2 are MGHRA and YSYEKL. CDR3 region: CASSQAGSRTSTDTQYF.

V gene TRBV4-2 combines with J gene TRBJ2-2; TCRdb reports TRBD2, a call that lacks DNA to check it against. CDR1 is LGHNA, CDR2 YNFKEQ, per germline. This CDR3 is built from 16 residues. The CDR3 protein is CASTAMTSGGAGELFF.

V usage is TRBV4-2 and J usage is TRBJ2-1; TCRdb selects TRBD2, and the lack of DNA leaves this call unchecked. This CDR3 contains 15 residues. Germline values: CDR1 LGHNA, CDR2 YNFKEQ. CDR3 sequence reads: CASSQDLTSHNEQFF.